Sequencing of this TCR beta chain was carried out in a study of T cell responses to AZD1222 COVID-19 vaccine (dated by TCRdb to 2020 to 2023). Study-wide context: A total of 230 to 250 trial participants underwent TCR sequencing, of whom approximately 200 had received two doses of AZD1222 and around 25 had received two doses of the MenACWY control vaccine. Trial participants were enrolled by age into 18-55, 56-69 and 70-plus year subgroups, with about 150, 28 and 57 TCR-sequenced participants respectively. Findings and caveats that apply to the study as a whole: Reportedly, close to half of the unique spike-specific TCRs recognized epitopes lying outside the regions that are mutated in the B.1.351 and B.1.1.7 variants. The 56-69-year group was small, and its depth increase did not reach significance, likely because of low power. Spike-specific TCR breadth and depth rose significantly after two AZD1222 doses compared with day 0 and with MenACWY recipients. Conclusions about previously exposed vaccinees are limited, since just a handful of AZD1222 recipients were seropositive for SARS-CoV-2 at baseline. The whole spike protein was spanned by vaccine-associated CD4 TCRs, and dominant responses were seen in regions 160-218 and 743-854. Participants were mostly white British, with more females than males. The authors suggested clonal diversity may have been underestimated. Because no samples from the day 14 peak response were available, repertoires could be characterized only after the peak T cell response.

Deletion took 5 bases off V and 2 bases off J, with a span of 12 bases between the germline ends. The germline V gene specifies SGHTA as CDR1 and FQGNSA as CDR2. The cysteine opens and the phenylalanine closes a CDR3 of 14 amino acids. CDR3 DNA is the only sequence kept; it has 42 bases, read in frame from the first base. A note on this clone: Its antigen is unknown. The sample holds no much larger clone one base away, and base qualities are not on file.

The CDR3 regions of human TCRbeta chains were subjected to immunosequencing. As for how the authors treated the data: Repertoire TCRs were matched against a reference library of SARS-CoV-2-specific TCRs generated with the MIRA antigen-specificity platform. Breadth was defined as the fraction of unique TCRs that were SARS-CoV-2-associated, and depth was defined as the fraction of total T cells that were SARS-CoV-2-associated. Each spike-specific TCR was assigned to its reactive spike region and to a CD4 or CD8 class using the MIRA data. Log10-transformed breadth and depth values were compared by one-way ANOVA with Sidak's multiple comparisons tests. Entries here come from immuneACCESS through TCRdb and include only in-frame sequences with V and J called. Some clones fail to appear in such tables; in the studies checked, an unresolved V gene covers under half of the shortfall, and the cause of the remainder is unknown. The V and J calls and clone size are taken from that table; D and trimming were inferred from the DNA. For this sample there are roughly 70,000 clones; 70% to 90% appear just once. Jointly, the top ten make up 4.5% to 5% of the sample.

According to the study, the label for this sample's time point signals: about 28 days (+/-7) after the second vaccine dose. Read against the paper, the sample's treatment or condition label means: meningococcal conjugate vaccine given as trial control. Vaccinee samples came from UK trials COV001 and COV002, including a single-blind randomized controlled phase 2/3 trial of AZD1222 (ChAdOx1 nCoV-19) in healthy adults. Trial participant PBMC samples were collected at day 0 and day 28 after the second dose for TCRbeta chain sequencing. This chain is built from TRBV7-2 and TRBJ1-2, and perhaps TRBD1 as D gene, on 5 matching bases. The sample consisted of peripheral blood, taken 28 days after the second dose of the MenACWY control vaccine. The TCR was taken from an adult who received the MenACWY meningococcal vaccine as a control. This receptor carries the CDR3 CASSPGLENYGYTF. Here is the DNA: TGTGCCAGCAGCCCGGGACTGGAGAACTATGGCTACACCTTC.